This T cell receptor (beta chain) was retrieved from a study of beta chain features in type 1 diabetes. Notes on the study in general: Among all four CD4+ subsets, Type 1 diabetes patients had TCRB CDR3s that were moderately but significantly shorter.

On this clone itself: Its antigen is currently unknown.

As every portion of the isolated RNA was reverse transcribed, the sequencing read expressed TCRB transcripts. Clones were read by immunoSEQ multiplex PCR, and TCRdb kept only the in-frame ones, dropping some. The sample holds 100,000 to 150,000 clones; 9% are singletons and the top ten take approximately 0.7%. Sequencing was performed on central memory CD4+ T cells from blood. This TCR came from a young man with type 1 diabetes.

The CDR3 loop reads CASSFPGLAEAFF. As DNA, the CDR3 is TGTGCCAGTAGTTTCCCAGGGCTAGCTGAAGCTTTCTTT. The chain employs TRBV19 and TRBJ1-1, with D maybe TRBD1 (5 bases). The V end lost 5 bases, the J end lost 6 bases, and 13 bases lay between the germline ends. Germline CDR1 and CDR2: LNHDA and SQIVND (reference sequence). CDR3 size: 13 residues.